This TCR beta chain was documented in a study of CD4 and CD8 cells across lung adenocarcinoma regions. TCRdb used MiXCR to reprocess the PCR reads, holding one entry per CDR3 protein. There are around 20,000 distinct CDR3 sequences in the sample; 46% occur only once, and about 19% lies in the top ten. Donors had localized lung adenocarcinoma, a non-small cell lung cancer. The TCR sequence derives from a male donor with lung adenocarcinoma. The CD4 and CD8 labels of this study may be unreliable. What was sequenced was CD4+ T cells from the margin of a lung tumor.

CDR3 nucleotide sequence: TGTGCGGGCAGGGGTACAGGGGGCGCAGATACGCAGTATTTT. It is translated as CAGRGTGGADTQYF. This chain links TRBV6-1 with TRBJ2-3, with 9 positions matching TRBD1. This CDR3 is built from 14 residues. Germline V gene sequence: CDR1 MNHNS, CDR2 SASEGT.